This passage covers 25 T cell receptor beta chains from one sample sequenced in a study of T-cell reconstitution after alpha-beta-depleted transplantation in children. A TCRbeta library incorporating unique molecular identifiers was prepared. TCRdb re-called the PCR reads through MiXCR, storing one row per CDR3 protein. In the table there are just under 250,000 distinct CDR3 sequences, more than 20% of which are singletons. Sequencing used PBMCs, obtained before TCRalphabeta/CD19-depleted stem cell transplant. The receptor set was obtained from a girl aged 2-10 years with Fanconi anemia, due to receive a stem cell transplant.

This clonotype was counted at least ten times. The chain links TRBV20-1 to TRBJ2-3, with D maybe TRBD2 (6 bases). Trimming cost V 3 bases and J 2 bases, with 12 bases left between them. The CDR3 sequence is 14 residues long. Germline V gives CDR1 DFQATT, CDR2 SNEGSKA (reference sequence). In DNA form, the CDR3 reads TGCAGTGCTAGTGGGGGACTCTACACAGATACGCAGTATTTT. This translates into CSASGGLYTDTQYF.

The rearrangement links TRBV29-1 to TRBJ2-3; no definite D call. Between the trimmed V and J ends, which lost 6 bases and 1 base, there was a span of 11 bases. Germline assignment: CDR1 SQVTM and CDR2 ANQGSEA. The CDR3 spans 13 residues. CDR3 bases: TGCAGCGTCCAGATTAGTGGCACAGATACGCAGTATTTT. This sequence encodes CSVQISGTDTQYF.

This chain connects TRBV5-1 to TRBJ2-3, with 8 bases that match TRBD2. This CDR3 comprises 17 residues. V lost 1 base, J lost 6 bases, and 13 bases stayed unmatched. Germline V gene data show CDR1 as SGHRS and CDR2 as YFSETQ. CDR3 sequence: CASSLIAGLGPRDTQYF. CDR3 coding DNA: TGCGCCAGCAGCTTGATAGCGGGATTGGGACCCCGGGATACGCAGTATTTT.

This clonotype was recorded at least ten times. This chain joins TRBV29-1 and TRBJ2-7, with 7 bases aligning to TRBD1. Germline CDR1 and CDR2: SQVTM and ANQGSEA. With V trimmed by 4 bases and J by 3 bases, 3 bases remained unmatched. This CDR3 spans 12 amino acids. This CDR3 is CSVGQGLYEQYF. DNA of the CDR3: TGCAGCGTTGGACAGGGCCTCTACGAGCAGTACTTC.

In its sample, this clonotype was seen many times. The CDR3 sequence is CSASGGTQETQYF. DNA for the CDR3: TGCAGTGCTAGCGGGGGGACCCAAGAGACCCAGTACTTC. J is TRBJ2-5 and V is TRBV20-1, with 7 positions matching TRBD2. Germline trimming cut 3 bases from V and 1 base from J; bases unmatched to any gene: 2. The CDR3 consists of 13 residues. CDR1 DFQATT and CDR2 SNEGSKA come from the germline V gene (reference sequence).

This clonotype has only a few counts. The genes are TRBV5-1 and TRBJ2-5, with D maybe TRBD2 (5 bases). Germline values: CDR1 SGHRS, CDR2 YFSETQ. V was cut by 4 bases and J by 5 bases, with 12 bases left in between. The CDR3 covers 13 residues. CDR3 DNA: TGCGCCAGCAGCCTACCTAGGGAGGAGACCCAGTACTTC. It translates to CASSLPREETQYF. Looking up the rest from reference TRBV5-1 and TRBJ2-5 gives the full variable domain: KAGVTQTPRYLIKTRGQQVTLSCSPISGHRSVSWYQQTPGQGLQFLFEYFSETQRNKGNFPGRFSGRQFSNSRSEMNVSTLELGDSALYLCASSLPREETQYFGPGTRLLVL.

This clonotype showed up many times. The V gene is TRBV12-3 or TRBV12-4, the J gene TRBJ2-7; D might be TRBD2 (6 bases). The CDR3 length is 12 residues. V was clipped by 7 bases and J by 3 bases, with 10 bases between them. The CDR3 nucleotides are TGTGCCAGCATGTCCGGGGGCTACGAGCAGTACTTC. It translates to CASMSGGYEQYF.

V usage is TRBV20-1 and J usage is TRBJ1-2; no clear D. The germline CDR1 and CDR2 sequences are DFQATT and SNEGSKA (reference sequence). This CDR3 comprises 12 residues. V shed 1 base and J shed 8 bases, with 11 bases lying between them. The CDR3 nucleotides read TGCAGTGCTAGAGTGTCAGTAGGAGGCTACACCTTC. It translates to CSARVSVGGYTF.

Ten or more counts support this clonotype. The CDR3 spells CASSLGLGSWEQYF. CDR3 nucleotide sequence: TGTGCCAGCAGTTTGGGCCTAGGGAGTTGGGAGCAGTACTTC. This sequence joins TRBV12-3 or TRBV12-4 and TRBJ2-7; the D gene is possibly TRBD2 (5 bases). The CDR3 spans 14 residues. V dropped 3 bases and J dropped 7 bases, with 16 bases sitting between them.

This clonotype was recorded a few times. J is TRBJ2-3 and V is TRBV7-3; TRBD2 is a possible D gene (5 bases). Germline CDR1 SGHTA, CDR2 FQGTGA. V lost 2 bases and J lost 1, with 7 bases in between. The CDR3 consists of 14 residues. CDR3 coding DNA: TGTGCCAGCAGCTTACATAGCGGCACAGATACGCAGTATTTT. It encodes CASSLHSGTDTQYF.

This clonotype has just a few counts. This chain uses TRBV29-1 with TRBJ2-7, with D perhaps matching TRBD1 (6 bases). V was cut by 4 bases and J by 0 bases, with 13 bases left in between. Germline values: CDR1 SQVTM, CDR2 ANQGSEA. The CDR3 has 14 amino acids. The CDR3 loop is CSVAEQGYSYEQYF. The CDR3 DNA sequence: TGCAGCGTTGCCGAACAGGGATACTCCTACGAGCAGTACTTC.

The V and J genes are TRBV20-1 and TRBJ2-3; D gene uncertain. Germline V gene lookup returns CDR1 DFQATT and CDR2 SNEGSKA (reference sequence). This CDR3 comprises 11 residues. V was cut by 5 bases and J by 1 base, with 4 bases left in between. In nucleotides, the CDR3 is TGCAGTGCTGGCCGCACAGATACGCAGTATTTT. This translates into CSAGRTDTQYF.

This clonotype was detected a few times. V and J are TRBV7-2 and TRBJ2-5; 9 bases match TRBD1. With 6 bases clipped from V and 4 bases from J, the junction kept 6 bases outside the gene matches. Germline assignment: CDR1 SGHTA and CDR2 FQGNSA. This CDR3 has 14 residues. The CDR3 DNA reads TGTGCCAGCAGAGAACAGGGGGCTGGAGAGACCCAGTACTTC. Its translation: CASREQGAGETQYF.

There are many counts of this clonotype. CDR3 region: CSAREPAGLPGSYEQYF. The DNA of the CDR3 is TGCAGTGCTAGAGAACCAGCGGGACTCCCGGGGTCCTACGAGCAGTACTTC. This sequence joins TRBV20-1 and TRBJ2-7; 7 nucleotides align to TRBD2. V trimming: 0 bases; J trimming: 1 base; junction bases outside the gene matches: 12. The length of the CDR3 is 17 residues. The V gene's germline CDR1 is DFQATT and CDR2 SNEGSKA (reference sequence).

This clonotype showed up many times. The chain joins TRBV20-1 to TRBJ2-3; D unresolved. Between the trimmed V and J ends, which lost 7 bases and 4 bases, there was a span of 6 bases. The CDR3 contains 10 residues. Germline values: CDR1 DFQATT, CDR2 SNEGSKA (reference sequence). CDR3: CSGWADTQYF. CDR3 coding DNA: TGCAGTGGGTGGGCAGATACGCAGTATTTT.

The table lists this clonotype with a few counts. J is TRBJ2-1 and V is TRBV28; D is tentatively TRBD1 or TRBD2 (6 bases each). V was pared by 6 bases and J by 3 bases, with 24 bases between. CDR1 and CDR2 from the germline V gene are MDHEN and SYDVKM. This CDR3 spans 18 amino acids. This CDR3 is CASRSRGDLALLYNEQFF. DNA of the CDR3: TGTGCCAGCAGGTCAAGGGGGGACCTCGCGCTCCTCTACAATGAGCAGTTCTTC. The full variable domain, completed using reference TRBV28 and TRBJ2-1, is DVKVTQSSRYLVKRTGEKVFLECVQDMDHENMFWYRQDPGLGLRLIYFSYDVKMKEKGDIPEGYSVSREKKERFSLILESASTNQTSMYLCASRSRGDLALLYNEQFFGPGTRLTVL.

In its sample, this clonotype was seen many times. The chain recombines TRBV12-5 with TRBJ2-1; D ambiguous. This CDR3 is 15 amino acids long. The germline V and J ends were trimmed by 1 base and 4 bases, with 11 bases remaining between them. Germline CDR1 is LGHNT and CDR2 is FRNRAP. DNA of the CDR3: TGTGCTAGTGGTTTGGAGTCCCTTTGGTACAATGAGCAGTTCTTC. It specifies CASGLESLWYNEQFF. The variable domain in full, with the rest retrieved from reference TRBV12-5 and TRBJ2-1, is DARVTQTPRHKVTEMGQEVTMRCQPILGHNTVFWYRQTMMQGLELLAYFRNRAPLDDSGMPKDRFSAEMPDATLATLKIQPSEPRDSAVYFCASGLESLWYNEQFFGPGTRLTVL.

The chain has TRBV11-2 and TRBJ2-1; no definite D call. Deletions cut 5 bases from V and 0 bases from J, with 14 bases between. CDR1 is SGHAT, CDR2 FQNNGV, per germline. The CDR3 contains 16 residues. Here the CDR3 reads CASSPSVDFSYNEQFF. The DNA of the CDR3 is TGTGCCAGCAGCCCCTCGGTGGATTTCTCCTACAATGAGCAGTTCTTC. The full variable domain, rest sourced from reference TRBV11-2 and TRBJ2-1, is EAGVAQSPRYKIIEKRQSVAFWCNPISGHATLYWYQQILGQGPKLLIQFQNNGVVDDSQLPKDRFSAERLKGVDSTLKIQPAKLEDSAVYLCASSPSVDFSYNEQFFGPGTRLTVL.

This clonotype was seen ten or more times. The gene calls are TRBV10-3 and TRBJ2-1; 9 nucleotides line up with TRBD2. Germline V CDR1 and CDR2: ENHRY, SYGVKD. V gave up 5 bases and J gave up 7 bases; unmatched junction bases: 12. This CDR3 is built from 16 residues. CDR3 sequence (DNA): TGTGCCATCAGTACCCCCCGCGCGGGAGGGAATAATGAGCAGTTCTTC. Its translation is CAISTPRAGGNNEQFF.

This clonotype was seen ten or more times. This sequence joins TRBV28 and TRBJ2-7; no definite D call. This CDR3 contains 15 residues. Germline V gene lookup returns CDR1 MDHEN and CDR2 SYDVKM. The germline V and J ends were trimmed by 3 bases and 1 base, with 13 bases remaining between them. The CDR3 loop is CASSLGFVDSYEQYF. As DNA, the CDR3 is TGTGCCAGCAGTTTGGGTTTCGTGGATTCCTACGAGCAGTACTTC.

This clonotype was observed many times. The V gene is TRBV20-1, the J gene TRBJ2-7, with D perhaps TRBD1 (5 bases). The V end was cut by 3 bases, the J end by 5 bases, with 11 bases between. The CDR3 length is 12 residues. Germline V gene lookup returns CDR1 DFQATT and CDR2 SNEGSKA (reference sequence). For the CDR3, the DNA is TGCAGTGCTAGGACAGAAGATAACGAGCAGTACTTC. Translation: CSARTEDNEQYF.

In this sample, this clonotype turned up a few times. The chain links TRBV28 to TRBJ2-7; 9 bases map to TRBD1. J gave up 5 bases and V 7 bases, and 9 bases lay outside the gene matches. CDR3 size: 14 residues. CDR1 is MDHEN and CDR2 is SYDVKM in the germline V gene. The CDR3 region is CASTLTGGNNEQYF. In nucleotides, the CDR3 is TGTGCCAGCACCCTGACAGGGGGTAACAACGAGCAGTACTTC.

This chain connects TRBV20-1 to TRBJ2-1, with 9 bases fitting TRBD2. Germline CDR1 is DFQATT and CDR2 is SNEGSKA (reference sequence). The V segment lost 5 bases and the J segment 3 bases; nucleotides outside the gene matches: 8. The CDR3 contains 15 residues. The CDR3 nucleotides are TGCAGTGCTCCTAGTGAGCGGGGGGTCTACAATGAGCAGTTCTTC. Translating gives CSAPSERGVYNEQFF.

This clonotype was found many times. V gene TRBV27 combines with J gene TRBJ2-7, with 9 bases aligning to TRBD1. CDR3 size: 14 residues. Germline V gene lookup returns CDR1 MNHEY and CDR2 SMNVEV (reference sequence). The V and J ends lost 5 bases and 4 bases, in that order; junction bases with no gene match: 6. The CDR3 protein is CASSLTGGGYEQYF. As DNA, the CDR3 is TGTGCCAGCAGTCTCACAGGGGGCGGGTACGAGCAGTACTTC.

The chain's CDR3 is CSTGQNYNEQFF. Written as DNA, the CDR3 is TGCAGCACCGGACAGAACTACAATGAGCAGTTCTTC. The J gene is TRBJ2-1, the V gene TRBV29-1, with a weak D call TRBD1 (6 bases). Between the trimmed V and J ends, which lost 8 bases and 3 bases, there was a span of 11 bases. CDR3 length: 12 amino acids. From germline, CDR1 is SQVTM and CDR2 ANQGSEA.